This entry describes one T cell receptor (beta chain). This specimen belongs to a study of T cell changes during pregnancy in multiple sclerosis. TCRdb's table, derived via immunoSEQ multiplex PCR, lists solely in-frame clones and lacks some. Altogether under 80,000 clones are present, roughly 92% being singletons, with the ten largest covering roughly 3.9%. CDR1 and CDR2 from the germline V gene are MNHEY and SMNVEV (reference sequence). There are 13 residues in the CDR3. Trimming pared 6 bases from V and 5 bases from J, leaving 13 bases between. The chain is built from TRBV27 and TRBJ2-5; D is perhaps TRBD2 (5 bases). The sequencing here drew on peripheral blood, taken after pregnancy. The source of this sequence is a female donor in good health, enrolled as a control in a pregnancy study. The CDR3 sequence: CASRTGVLETQYF. The CDR3 DNA reads TGTGCCAGCAGGACCGGGGTCTTGGAGACCCAGTACTTC.